The source of this T cell receptor beta chain is a study of T cell responses to AZD1222 COVID-19 vaccine. The method was immunoSEQ multiplex PCR; TCRdb's version includes in-frame clones alone and lacks a portion of them. The sample records 150,000 to 200,000 clones, just under 90% being singletons. The source of this sequence is an adult who received the MenACWY meningococcal vaccine as a control. The sample consisted of peripheral blood, taken 28 days after the second dose of the MenACWY control vaccine.

The CDR3 sequence: CASRGGQGRSPLHF. The CDR3 region has the DNA TGTGCCAGCAGGGGAGGACAGGGGAGATCACCCCTCCACTTT. The chain carries TRBV6-5 and TRBJ1-6, with 9 nucleotides matching TRBD1. Germline V lookup: CDR1 MNHEY, CDR2 SVGAGI. The CDR3 extends over 14 amino acids. With V trimmed by 6 bases and J by 10 bases, 7 bases remained unmatched.